This TCR beta chain derives from a study of T-cell memory formation after mild COVID-19. Study conclusions and caveats: Shrinking CD4+ clones resided mostly in CM and EM, and CD8+ ones in EMRA.

TCRdb analysed the 5' RACE reads with MiXCR anew, one entry per CDR3 protein. The sample contains about 190,000 distinct CDR3 sequences, around 18% of which appear only once. This CDR3 is built from 15 residues. Deletions cut 3 bases from V and 3 bases from J, with 16 bases between. Germline CDR1 and CDR2: SGHRS and YFSETQ. This clonotype was picked up many times. Its target is not known. The chain employs TRBV5-1 and TRBJ2-7; possibly TRBD1 or TRBD2 for D (7 bases each). The receptor was isolated from an adult woman who had mild COVID-19 (a few samples of this study predate the infection). Cell type and time point are not known. Material: PBMCs or a T cell subset sorted from them (not recorded which). The CDR3 nucleotides are TGCGCCAGCAGCTCGGGGGGAGGGGGCAACTACGAGCAGTACTTC. Translated, it gives CASSSGGGGNYEQYF.